These 12 T cell receptor beta chains were all obtained from the same sample, sequenced in a study of blood T cell repertoires in COVID-19. Clones were read by immunoSEQ multiplex PCR, and TCRdb kept only the in-frame ones, dropping some. The data hold fewer than 50,000 clones, with around 89% observed a single time. Sequenced material: peripheral blood. These receptors came from a man aged 50 to 59 with active COVID-19.

The rearrangement joins TRBV25-1 to TRBJ1-1; D gene unclear. The CDR3 runs 13 residues. Germline V gene lookup returns CDR1 MGHDK and CDR2 SYGVNS. Trimming pared 3 bases from V and 0 bases from J, leaving 5 bases between. For the CDR3, the DNA is TGTGCCAGCAGTGATCGGGTGAACACTGAAGCTTTCTTT. It yields the protein CASSDRVNTEAFF.

The rearrangement joins TRBV18 to TRBJ2-2; 10 nucleotides match TRBD2. CDR3 size: 15 residues. Germline V gives CDR1 KGHSH, CDR2 LQKENI. Trimming removed 2 bases from V and 6 bases from J; junction bases left unmatched: 3. The CDR3 DNA reads as TGTGCCAGCTCACCAATAGCGGGAGGAGCCGGGGAGCTGTTTTTT. Protein: CASSPIAGGAGELFF.

The chain combines TRBV5-1 with TRBJ2-7; no clear D gene. The ends were cut back, 3 bases at V and 4 bases at J, with 17 bases in the middle. The V gene's germline CDR1 is SGHRS and CDR2 YFSETQ. CDR3 length: 15 residues. The CDR3 protein is CASSSAVEYLYEQYF. The CDR3 nucleotides read TGCGCCAGCAGCTCGGCGGTTGAGTATTTATACGAGCAGTACTTC.

The count of this clone is one. This chain links TRBV19 with TRBJ1-1; tentatively, D is TRBD1 (5 bases). The ends were cut back, 5 bases at V and 2 bases at J, with 15 bases in the middle. The CDR3 has 15 residues. Germline V CDR1 and CDR2: LNHDA, SQIVND (reference sequence). The CDR3 coding sequence is TGTGCCAGTAGTCCCCGGAATCAGGGTAACACTGAAGCTTTCTTT. This translates into CASSPRNQGNTEAFF.

This clone was seen only once. The chain has TRBV5-4 and TRBJ2-5, with TRBD2 identical over 8 bases. The CDR3 covers 16 residues. Germline lookup yields CDR1 SGHNT and CDR2 YYREEE (reference sequence). J lost 5 bases, V lost 0 bases, and 9 bases had no gene match. The CDR3 DNA is TGTGCCAGCAGCTTGGATCGAGCGGGGGTAGCGGAGACCCAGTACTTC. Translating gives CASSLDRAGVAETQYF.

The chain employs TRBV19 and TRBJ2-7, with TRBD1 matching 11 bases. Germline V gene data show CDR1 as LNHDA and CDR2 as SQIVND (reference sequence). V lost 5 bases to trimming and J lost 2 bases; unmatched junction nucleotides: 5. This CDR3 has 15 amino acids. The DNA for the CDR3 is TGTGCCAGTAGTGCCGGGACAGGGGGGACCTACGAGCAGTACTTC. Its protein product is CASSAGTGGTYEQYF. The full variable domain, its missing parts supplied by reference TRBV19 and TRBJ2-7, is DGGITQSPKYLFRKEGQNVTLSCEQNLNHDAMYWYRQDPGQGLRLIYYSQIVNDFQKGDIAEGYSVSREKKESFPLTVTSAQKNPTAFYLCASSAGTGGTYEQYFGPGTRLTVT.

This chain joins TRBV19 and TRBJ2-7; 14 bases map to TRBD2. Germline V gene lookup returns CDR1 LNHDA and CDR2 SQIVND (reference sequence). The V and J ends lost 9 bases and 3 bases, in that order; junction bases with no gene match: 16. The CDR3 runs 18 residues. The CDR3 DNA follows: TGTGCCAGCTCCCCGGGACTAGCGGGAGTTCTTCAGTACTACGAGCAGTACTTC. As protein: CASSPGLAGVLQYYEQYF.

The chain employs TRBV6-1 and TRBJ2-1; possibly TRBD2 for D (5 bases). The CDR3 has 15 residues. Germline values: CDR1 MNHNS, CDR2 SASEGT. Trimming removed 1 base from V and 6 bases from J, with 13 bases in between. Here the CDR3 reads CASSEEVGLPNEQFF. The CDR3 DNA reads TGTGCCAGCAGTGAAGAGGTTGGACTTCCCAATGAGCAGTTCTTC.

The CDR3: CASSLGAEREYF. The CDR3 nucleotides read TGTGCCAGCAGCCTGGGGGCGGAGCGGGAGTATTTT. The chain couples TRBV5-5 to TRBJ2-3; D possibly uses TRBD1 or TRBD2 (6 bases each). The CDR3 is made up of 12 amino acids. CDR1 is SGHKS and CDR2 is YYEKEE in the germline V gene (reference sequence). V shed 4 bases and J shed 13 bases, with 16 bases lying between them.

This chain connects TRBV4-1 to TRBJ1-1; the D gene is possibly TRBD1 (6 bases). The V end was cut by 2 bases, the J end by 1 base, with 20 bases between. Germline lookup yields CDR1 MGHRA and CDR2 YSYEKL. This CDR3 has 18 residues. The CDR3 spells CASSQLLYNRAKNTEAFF. DNA for the CDR3: TGCGCCAGCAGCCAATTACTCTACAACAGGGCGAAGAACACTGAAGCTTTCTTT.

This clone was found once. J is TRBJ2-7 and V is TRBV5-1, with TRBD1 identical over 8 bases. The CDR3 spans 17 residues. Germline values: CDR1 SGHRS, CDR2 YFSETQ. V lost 0 bases to trimming and J lost 2 bases; unmatched junction nucleotides: 10. As DNA, the CDR3 is TGCGCCAGCAGCTTGGTAAAGGGGGACAGGTGGGCCTACGAGCAGTACTTC. It translates to CASSLVKGDRWAYEQYF.

V is TRBV3-1 (or the pseudogene TRBV3-2) and J is TRBJ2-5; D may be TRBD2 (6 bases). The CDR3 consists of 14 residues. V gave up 1 base and J gave up 5 bases, with 11 bases separating them. Germline-derived CDR1 and CDR2 are LGHDT and YNNKEL (reference sequence). CDR3 loop: CASSQVRGFETQYF. CDR3 nucleotide sequence: TGTGCCAGCAGCCAAGTTCGGGGGTTCGAGACCCAGTACTTC.